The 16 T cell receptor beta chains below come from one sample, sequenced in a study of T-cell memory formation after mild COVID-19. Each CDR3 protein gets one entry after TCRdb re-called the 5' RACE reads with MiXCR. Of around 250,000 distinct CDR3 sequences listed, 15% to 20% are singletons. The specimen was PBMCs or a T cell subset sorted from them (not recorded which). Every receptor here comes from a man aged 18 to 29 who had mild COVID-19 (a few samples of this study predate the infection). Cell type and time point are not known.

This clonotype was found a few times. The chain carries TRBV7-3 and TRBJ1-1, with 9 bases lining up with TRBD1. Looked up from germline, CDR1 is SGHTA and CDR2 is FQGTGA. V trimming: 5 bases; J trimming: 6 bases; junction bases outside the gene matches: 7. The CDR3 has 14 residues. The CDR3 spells CASSPGQGSAEAFF. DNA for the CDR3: TGTGCCAGCAGCCCAGGACAGGGGAGCGCTGAAGCTTTCTTT.

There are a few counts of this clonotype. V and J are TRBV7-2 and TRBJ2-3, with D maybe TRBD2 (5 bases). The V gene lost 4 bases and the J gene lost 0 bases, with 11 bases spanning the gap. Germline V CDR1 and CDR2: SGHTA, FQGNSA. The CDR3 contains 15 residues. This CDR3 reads CASSSTRLSTDTQYF. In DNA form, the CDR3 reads TGTGCCAGCAGCTCAACTAGGCTCAGCACAGATACGCAGTATTTT.

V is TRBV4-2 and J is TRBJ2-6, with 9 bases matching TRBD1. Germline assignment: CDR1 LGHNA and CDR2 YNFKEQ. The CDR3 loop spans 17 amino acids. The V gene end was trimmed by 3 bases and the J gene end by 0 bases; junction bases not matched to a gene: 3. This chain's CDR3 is CASSQGQGSSGANVLTF. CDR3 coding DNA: TGTGCCAGCAGCCAGGGACAGGGAAGCTCTGGGGCCAACGTCCTGACTTTC.

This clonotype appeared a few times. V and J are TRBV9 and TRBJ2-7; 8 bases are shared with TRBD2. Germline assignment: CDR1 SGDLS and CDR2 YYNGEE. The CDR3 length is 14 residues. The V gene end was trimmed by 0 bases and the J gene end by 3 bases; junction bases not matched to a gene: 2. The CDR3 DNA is TGTGCCAGCAGCGTAGCGGGGGGGGACTACGAGCAGTACGTC. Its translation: CASSVAGGDYEQYV.

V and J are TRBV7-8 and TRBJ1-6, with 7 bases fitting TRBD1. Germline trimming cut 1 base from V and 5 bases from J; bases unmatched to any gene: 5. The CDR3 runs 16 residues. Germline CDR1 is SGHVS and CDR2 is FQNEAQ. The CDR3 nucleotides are TGTGCCAGCAGCTTAGGGGCGACAGGGAATAATTCACCCCTCCACTTT. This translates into CASSLGATGNNSPLHF.

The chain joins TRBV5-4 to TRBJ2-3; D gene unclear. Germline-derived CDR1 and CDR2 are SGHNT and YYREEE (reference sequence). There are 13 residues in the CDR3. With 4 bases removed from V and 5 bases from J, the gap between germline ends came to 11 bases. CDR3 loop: CASSPGVVDTQYF. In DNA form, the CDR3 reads TGTGCCAGCAGCCCCGGTGTGGTAGATACGCAGTATTTT.

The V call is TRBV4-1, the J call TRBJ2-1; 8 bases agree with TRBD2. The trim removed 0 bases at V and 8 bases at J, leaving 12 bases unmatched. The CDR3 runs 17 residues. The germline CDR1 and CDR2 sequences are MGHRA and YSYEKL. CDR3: CASSQDPPSGLRDEQFF. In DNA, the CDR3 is TGCGCCAGCAGCCAAGATCCCCCTAGCGGGCTCAGGGATGAGCAGTTCTTC.

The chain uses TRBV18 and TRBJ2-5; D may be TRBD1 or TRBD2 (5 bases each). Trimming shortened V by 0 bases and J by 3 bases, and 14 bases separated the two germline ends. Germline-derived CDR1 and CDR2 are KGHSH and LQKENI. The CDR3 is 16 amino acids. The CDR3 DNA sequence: TGTGCCAGCTCACCACCGGGGCCTCGGGGCGAAGAGACCCAGTACTTC. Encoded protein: CASSPPGPRGEETQYF.

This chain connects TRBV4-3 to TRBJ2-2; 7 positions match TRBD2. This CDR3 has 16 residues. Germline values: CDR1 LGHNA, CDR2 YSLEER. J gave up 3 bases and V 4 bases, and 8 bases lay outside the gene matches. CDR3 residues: CASSLWGGGDTGELFF. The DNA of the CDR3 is TGCGCCAGCAGCCTCTGGGGGGGTGGCGACACCGGGGAGCTGTTTTTT.

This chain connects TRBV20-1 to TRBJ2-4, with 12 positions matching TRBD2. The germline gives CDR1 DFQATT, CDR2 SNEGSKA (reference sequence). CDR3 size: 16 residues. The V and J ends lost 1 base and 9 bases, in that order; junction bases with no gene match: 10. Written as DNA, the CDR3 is TGCAGTGCTAGAGGGACTAGCGGGAAGGAGGGAAGCATTCAGTACTTC. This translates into CSARGTSGKEGSIQYF.

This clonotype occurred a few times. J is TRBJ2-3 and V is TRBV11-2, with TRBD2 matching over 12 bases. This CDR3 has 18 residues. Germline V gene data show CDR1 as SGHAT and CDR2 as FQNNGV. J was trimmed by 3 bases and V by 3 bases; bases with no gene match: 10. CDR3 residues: CASSFPAPGLAGTDTQYF. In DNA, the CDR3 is TGTGCCAGCAGCTTCCCCGCCCCCGGACTAGCGGGGACAGATACGCAGTATTTT.

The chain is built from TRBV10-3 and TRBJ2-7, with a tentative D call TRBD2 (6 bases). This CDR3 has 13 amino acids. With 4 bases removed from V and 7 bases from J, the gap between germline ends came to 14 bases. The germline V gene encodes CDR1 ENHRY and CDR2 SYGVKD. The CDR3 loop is CAISAVVGGEQYF. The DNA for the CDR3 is TGTGCCATCAGTGCGGTGGTGGGGGGAGAGCAGTACTTC.

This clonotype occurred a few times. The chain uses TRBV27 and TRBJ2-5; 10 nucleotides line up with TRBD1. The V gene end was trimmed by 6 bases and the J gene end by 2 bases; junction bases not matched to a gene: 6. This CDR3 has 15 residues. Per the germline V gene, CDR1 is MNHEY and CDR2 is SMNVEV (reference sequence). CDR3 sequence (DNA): TGTGCCAGCAGCTCCGGGACAGGGGTTCAAGAGACCCAGTACTTC. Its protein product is CASSSGTGVQETQYF.

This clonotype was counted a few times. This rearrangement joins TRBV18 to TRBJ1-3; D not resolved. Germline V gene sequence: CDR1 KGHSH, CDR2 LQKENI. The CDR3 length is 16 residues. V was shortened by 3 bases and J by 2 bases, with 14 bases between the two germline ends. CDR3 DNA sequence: TGTGCCAGCTCACCTGGGGAGAATCAGGCTGGAAACACCATATATTTT. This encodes CASSPGENQAGNTIYF.

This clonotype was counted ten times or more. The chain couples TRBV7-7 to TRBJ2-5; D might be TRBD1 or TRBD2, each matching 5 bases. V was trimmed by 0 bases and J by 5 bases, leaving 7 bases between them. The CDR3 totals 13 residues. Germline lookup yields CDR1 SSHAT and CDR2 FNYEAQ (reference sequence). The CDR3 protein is CASSLAGAETQYF. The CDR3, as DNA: TGTGCCAGCAGCTTAGCCGGGGCGGAGACCCAGTACTTC.

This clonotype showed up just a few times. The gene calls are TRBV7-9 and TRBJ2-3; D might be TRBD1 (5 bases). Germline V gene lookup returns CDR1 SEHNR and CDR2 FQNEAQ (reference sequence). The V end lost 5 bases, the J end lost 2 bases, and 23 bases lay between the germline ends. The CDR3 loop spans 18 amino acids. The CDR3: CASSPKGRTLLNTDTQYF. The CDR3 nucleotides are TGTGCCAGCAGCCCGAAAGGCAGGACACTCCTCAACACAGATACGCAGTATTTT. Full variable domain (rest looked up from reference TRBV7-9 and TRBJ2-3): DTGVSQNPRHKITKRGQNVTFRCDPISEHNRLYWYRQTLGQGPEFLTYFQNEAQLEKSRLLSDRFSAERPKGSFSTLEIQRTEQGDSAMYLCASSPKGRTLLNTDTQYFGPGTRLTVL.